Listed here is a single T cell receptor (beta chain). Its antigen is currently unknown. MiXCR, applied by TCRdb to the RT-PCR reads, yields one record per CDR3 protein. The sample contains 650,000 to 800,000 distinct CDR3 sequences, around 13% of which appear only once. The data derive from a study of response to subunit inactivated influenza vaccine. V lost 4 bases and J 6 bases, leaving 15 bases between the germline ends. In germline, CDR1 is SQVTM, CDR2 ANQGSEA. The CDR3 runs to 14 residues. Findings and caveats of the study: Each seasonal flu vaccination may recruit only limited new T cells, authors suggested.

The V gene is TRBV29-1, the J gene TRBJ2-2; perhaps TRBD1 as D (6 bases). This clonotype was obtained from a man between 50 and 59 years old who received an inactivated influenza vaccine. The specimen was PBMCs from blood, collected approximately 15 days before vaccination. CDR3 residues: CSVGRGWGSGELFF. CDR3 nucleotides: TGCAGCGTTGGCAGGGGATGGGGTTCCGGGGAGCTGTTTTTT.